This T cell receptor (beta chain) was sequenced for a study of cytomegalovirus exposure and HLA in healthy donors (dated by TCRdb to about 2017). Regarding the study in general: An earlier analysis of approximately 590 of the donors reported roughly 270 Gb of sequence data and some 100 million unique TCR beta sequences from about 180 million T cells. Roughly 5 DR-DQ haplotypes were handled as single units for association and clustering, since linkage in the cohort was strong. Donor age, sex, ethnicity and CMV serostatus were compiled together with the repertoire data. In a later analysis, previously published TCR beta repertoires from several hundred donors were re-analyzed and high-resolution HLA genotyping was added so that TCR occurrence patterns could be studied. The study used immunosequencing to profile the T cell repertoires of 666 subjects and linked those repertoires to cytomegalovirus serostatus. Along with the approximately 700-subject first cohort, a separate validation cohort of around 120 different subjects was used. In a later genetic analysis, genome-wide SNP genotypes for about three fifths of the 666 donors were used, and that subset was treated as a discovery cohort. Typing coverage varied by locus: roughly 629-630 donors for A, B, C, DRB1 and DQB1; approximately 500 for DQA1; approximately 570 for DPA1; about 450 for DPB1. The study combined high-throughput TCR immunosequencing, statistical association of individual TCRs with disease status, and machine learning to predict cytomegalovirus infection status. All discovery cohort repertoires had been generated using a single sequencing platform. An earlier analysis of approximately 640 of the donors applied high-throughput TCR beta sequencing to assess whether each TCR beta V gene segment acted as functional or pseudogenic. Rather than drawing on any new phenotypic data, the later analysis identified candidate immune exposures from TCR beta sequences and the way those sequences occurred across donors. Among about 410 genotyped donors of the cohort, an average of approximately 240,000 unique TCR beta nucleotide sequences was sequenced per donor, of which approximately 19% were non-productive. An early release covering approximately 600 HLA-typed donors comprised 250 to 350 gigabases of sequencing data and some 79 million unique TCR sequences. The genetic ancestry cluster associated with self-reported Caucasian donors included 65% to 90% of the approximately 410 genotyped donors. HLA typing covered class I and class II loci at four-digit resolution. The aim of the study was to test whether cataloging public T cell receptors could identify signatures of past pathogen exposure.

CDR1 LGHNA and CDR2 YNFKEQ were looked up in the germline V gene. Measured from the cysteine to the phenylalanine, the CDR3 is 14 residues long. Kept here is only the CDR3 DNA, which spans 42 bases and is read in frame from base 1. V is clipped by 3 bases and J by 5 bases, and the sequence between their germline boundaries is 11 bases long. The cohort consisted of 600 to 750 healthy bone marrow donors. All cohort members were sampled while nominally healthy, although unrecorded immune exposures were likely present. The donor tested CMV seronegative and was one of the 352 seronegative cohort members. Every donor gave a peripheral blood sample, and the peripheral blood mononuclear cells from that sample were used for TCR beta sequencing. The Qiagen DNeasy Blood Extraction Kit was used to extract genomic DNA from the blood cell samples. As regards this clone: What this receptor recognizes is not known. It has no much larger one-base neighbor in the sample; base qualities were not kept.

What the research found in general, with its limitations: In both the original and validation cohorts, the classifier was reported to diagnose cytomegalovirus status with high specificity and sensitivity. Most TCR sequences were seen in very few donors, while some public TCRs were found in many individuals. An earlier analysis of around 540 of the donors showed that most TCR beta V segments appeared in productive rearrangements either about 87% or about 30% of the time, which broadly matched IMGT annotations. In vitro tests confirmed that three of the cytomegalovirus-associated TCR beta chains recognize cytomegalovirus antigens. According to a later analysis, TCR association rates differed among HLA loci, with DRB1 alleles showing the most associated TCRs and HLA-C alleles showing the fewest. Strong co-occurrence of HLA alleles, especially DR and DQ, made assigning TCR associations to individual alleles difficult. A cluster of highly shared sequence variants was judged likely to be a technical artifact of the sequencing pipeline. Specific HLA alleles were associated with 16,951 TCR beta sequences at a false discovery rate of 0.05 in a later analysis. According to the authors, the approach could potentially be generalized to other disease states and immunological phenotypes. Correlated functional status among segregating V segments might reflect linkage disequilibrium, but an unknown experimental factor could not be ruled out. In a later genetic analysis, a missense DCLRE1C variant was associated with V-gene and J-gene trimming of TCR beta chains, and the association was replicated in an independent cohort. A total of 164 TCR beta chains were listed by the study as associated with cytomegalovirus. A further reported finding was that TCR beta sequences accurately predicted the HLA-A and HLA-B alleles for most subjects in the first cohort. In a later analysis, HLA-associated TCR beta chains were found to be more clonally expanded and to have lower generation probabilities than equally common non-associated chains. Immune exposure information for the cohort was limited to CMV serostatus. According to a later analysis, parvovirus B19, influenza, CMV and Epstein-Barr virus appeared linked to several top co-occurrence clusters. The earlier analysis of nearly 600 of the donors excluded fewer than 20 rarely observed V segments, including chromosome 9 orphons, because counts were too low. The cohort was sequenced for TCR beta chains only, and without alpha or paired-chain data the features that could be detected were limited. Presence/absence analyses assumed roughly uniform sequencing depth across donors, an assumption that may not hold. Some IMGT-functional V segments, including TRBV6-2 and TRBV6-3, could not be told apart with the 87-base-pair reads, so those segments were excluded. Because HLA typing was missing for some donors at each locus, association tests included only the typed subset. According to a later genetic analysis, donors in an Asian-associated ancestry cluster had fewer N-insertions in productive TCRs than the roughly 660-donor mean. A later analysis found that most CMV-associated TCR beta chains appeared HLA-restricted, with HLA associations seemingly driven largely by CMV exposure.

Library preparation employed the immunoSEQ multiplex PCR assay. A mixture of 60 forward primers for TCR Vbeta segments and 13 reverse primers for TCR Jbeta segments was used in the multiplex PCR. A multiplex PCR assay on genomic DNA amplified the CDR3 region of rearranged TCR beta genes. The amplified TCR beta libraries were sequenced on the Illumina HiSeq System as 87-base-pair reads. From the authors' description of their analysis: In a later analysis, tens of millions of unique TCR beta chains were counted across the 650 to 700 repertoires, and about 10 million of these chains were shared by at least two donors. Raw reads were error-corrected and collapsed into unique sequences with a nearest-neighbor algorithm that merged closely related sequences to remove PCR and sequencing errors. CDR3 sequences were aligned to IMGT reference sequences to assign V, D and J gene segments. For a sequence to be retained, a match of at least six nucleotides was required to both a V gene segment and a J gene segment. A rearrangement was called productive if the CDR3 had no stop codons and remained in frame with V and J, and every other rearrangement was called non-productive. Following IMGT convention, CDR3 was defined as the stretch from the second conserved V-encoded cysteine up to the conserved J-encoded phenylalanine. The earlier analysis of about 500 of the donors excluded sequences that lacked an unambiguous match to a single V gene segment. In an earlier analysis of approximately 590 of the donors, V segments were called functional above 56.7% productive rearrangements and were called segregating when the between-donor standard deviation exceeded 5%. A statistical classification framework was developed to diagnose cytomegalovirus status using the catalog of TCR beta chain sequences. In a later analysis, V and J genes were assigned by comparing TCR nucleotide sequences against IMGT/GENE-DB human TR gene sequences. The TCRdist pipeline was used in a later analysis to assign CDR3 sequences and most-parsimonious VDJ recombination scenarios. In a later analysis, each TCR beta chain was defined by its CDR3 amino acid sequence together with its V-gene family, and reads without a unique V-gene family were excluded. To address suspected cross-contamination and a sequencing artifact, a later analysis removed 450 to 700 highly shared, low-generation-probability nucleotide sequences. In a later analysis, a clonal expansion index for each public chain was calculated from normalized within-repertoire ranks of inferred template counts. In a later analysis, generation probabilities were computed using a VDJ recombination model fitted to out-of-frame rearrangements, and the results were checked against IGoR. Hypergeometric tests were used in a later analysis to score TCR-TCR, TCR-HLA and TCR-CMV co-occurrence, with a repertoire-size bias correction applied to the TCR pairs. In a later analysis, false discovery rates were estimated by permuting HLA or CMV assignments 20 times. In a later analysis, co-occurring TCRs were grouped using DBSCAN, and TCRdist sequence similarity was added for clustering within HLA-allele-positive subsets. Repertoires with fewer than 30,000 or more than 120,000 public chains, plus five repertoires with anomalous nucleotide sharing, were excluded from co-occurrence clustering. TCRdb obtained this table from immuneACCESS and retained in-frame rearrangements with V and J assigned. These tables miss some clones; where compared with another copy, unresolved V genes account for less than half of the shortfall, and the remainder is unexplained. V, J and clone size are taken as reported in that table, and D and trimming were inferred from the DNA itself. The sample records tens of thousands of clones, 75% to 85% of which are singletons. Jointly, the top ten make up around 3.8% of the sample.

The sequence derives from a woman aged 40 to 50 in good health and CMV-seronegative. Sequencing was carried out using PBMCs. The receptor chain draws on TRBV4-2 and TRBJ1-5, with a tentative D gene TRBD1 over 6 matching bases. The bases are TGTGCCAGCAGCCATTGGCCAGGGGATCAGCCCCAGCATTTT. This yields the protein CASSHWPGDQPQHF.